The 31 T cell receptor beta chains presented below share a single source sample, sequenced in a study of T-cell memory formation after mild COVID-19 (dated by TCRdb to 2020 to 2022). Library generation was performed with 5' RACE. TCRdb names Illumina NovaSeq 6000 as the instrument used. TCRdb redid the processing of the public reads, applying fastp at Q25 and MiXCR, and retained in-frame beta chains. Entries are consolidated by CDR3 protein sequence, retaining the most common genes and DNA. This sample has about 410,000 distinct CDR3 sequences in its table, and roughly 18% of those were observed once. The ten largest account for 20% to 25% of the sample. The material sequenced was PBMCs or a T cell subset sorted from them (not recorded which). These receptors came from a man between 18 and 35 years old who had mild COVID-19 (a few samples of this study predate the infection). The sample titles of this study are shuffled in the database, so cell type and time point are left out; the donor was told from shared clones.

At least ten counts were recorded for this clonotype. The V gene is TRBV7-2, the J gene TRBJ2-2; possible D gene TRBD2, 5 bases. Germline CDR1 is SGHTA and CDR2 is FQGNSA. There are 16 residues in the CDR3. V lost 5 bases, J lost 1 base, and 14 bases lay in between. CDR3 sequence reads: CASSAGRGMNTGELFF. The CDR3 DNA reads as TGTGCCAGCAGCGCCGGGCGAGGGATGAACACCGGGGAGCTGTTTTTT.

This rearrangement joins TRBV6-2 or TRBV6-3 to TRBJ2-2; 7 nucleotides match TRBD2. The CDR3 spans 14 residues. V lost 8 bases, J lost 3 bases, and 6 bases stayed unmatched. The V gene's germline CDR1 is MNHEY and CDR2 SVGEGT. In DNA form, the CDR3 reads TGTGCCAGCGACCGGGACTACTACACCGGGGAGCTGTTTTTT. It specifies CASDRDYYTGELFF.

The gene calls are TRBV20-1 and TRBJ2-3, with 7 bases identical to TRBD1. The V and J ends lost 3 bases and 3 bases, in that order; junction bases with no gene match: 3. This CDR3 has 13 amino acids. Germline CDR1 is DFQATT and CDR2 is SNEGSKA (reference sequence). The CDR3 reads CSARRGLTDTQYF. The CDR3 nucleotides are TGCAGTGCTAGGAGGGGGCTGACAGATACGCAGTATTTT.

V gene TRBV11-2 combines with J gene TRBJ2-7; 14 bases agree with TRBD2. V lost 3 bases and J lost 2; bases outside the gene matches: 6. This CDR3 is 17 amino acids long. Germline assignment: CDR1 SGHAT and CDR2 FQNNGV. DNA of the CDR3: TGTGCCAGCAGCTTGGGACTAGCGGGGGTACTCGCCTACGAGCAGTACTTC. Translation gives CASSLGLAGVLAYEQYF.

This clonotype was observed a handful of times. This chain uses TRBV5-1 with TRBJ1-1, with D possibly TRBD1 on 5 matching bases. This CDR3 is built from 14 residues. The germline V gene encodes CDR1 SGHRS and CDR2 YFSETQ. V was shortened by 0 bases and J by 4 bases, with 10 bases between the two germline ends. The CDR3 coding sequence is TGCGCCAGCAGCTTGGGGCTTGGGGCCACTGAAGCTTTCTTT. Protein sequence: CASSLGLGATEAFF.

This clonotype has ten or more counts. The chain recombines TRBV6-1 with TRBJ2-1, with D unresolved. Germline assignment: CDR1 MNHNS and CDR2 SASEGT. The germline V and J ends were trimmed by 2 bases and 9 bases, with 11 bases remaining between them. The CDR3 has 13 residues. CDR3: CASSELGLGEQFF. CDR3 in DNA: TGTGCCAGCAGTGAATTAGGTCTGGGTGAGCAGTTCTTC.

The rearrangement joins TRBV28 to TRBJ2-2; D perhaps matches TRBD1 (5 bases). Looked up from germline, CDR1 is MDHEN and CDR2 is SYDVKM. V was shortened by 4 bases and J by 0 bases, with 9 bases between the two germline ends. CDR3 length: 15 residues. Here the CDR3 DNA reads TGTGCCAGCAGTTGGGGCGGCGCGAACACCGGGGAGCTGTTTTTT. Translating it yields CASSWGGANTGELFF. Supplemented by reference TRBV28 and TRBJ2-2, the full variable domain reads DVKVTQSSRYLVKRTGEKVFLECVQDMDHENMFWYRQDPGLGLRLIYFSYDVKMKEKGDIPEGYSVSREKKERFSLILESASTNQTSMYLCASSWGGANTGELFFGEGSRLTVL.

The chain has TRBV19 and TRBJ1-2; no clear D. The CDR3 consists of 15 residues. Trimming pared 6 bases from V and 8 bases from J, leaving 22 bases between. In germline, CDR1 is LNHDA, CDR2 SQIVND (reference sequence). The CDR3 DNA follows: TGTGCCAGTAGCTTAGAAGGGCTTGCCCAGCAGGGCTACACCTTC. Protein: CASSLEGLAQQGYTF.

This clonotype was seen only a few times. V and J are TRBV4-2 and TRBJ1-1; TRBD1 matches 11 bases. CDR1 and CDR2 from the germline V gene are LGHNA and YNFKEQ. V lost 3 bases to trimming and J lost 1 base; unmatched junction nucleotides: 7. The CDR3 is 17 amino acids. The CDR3 DNA reads as TGTGCCAGCAGCCAGACCGGGACAGGGGGGGGGAACACTGAAGCTTTCTTT. Its translation: CASSQTGTGGGNTEAFF.

The V gene is TRBV7-3, the J gene TRBJ2-3; 8 positions match TRBD2. Trimming took 0 bases from V and 2 from J; bases not matched to a gene: 4. Germline CDR1 is SGHTA and CDR2 is FQGTGA. There are 16 residues in the CDR3. CDR3 DNA: TGTGCCAGCAGCTTAACCTCTAGCGGGCCCACAGATACGCAGTATTTT. Encoded protein: CASSLTSSGPTDTQYF.

The chain links TRBV5-1 to TRBJ2-6, with D perhaps TRBD2 (7 bases). The CDR3 sequence is 14 residues long. Germline-derived CDR1 and CDR2 are SGHRS and YFSETQ. The CDR3 coding sequence is TGCGTCCCTGAGGGGGGGCTTGGGGCCAACGTCCTGACTTTC. Encoded protein: CVPEGGLGANVLTF.

The rearrangement joins TRBV7-2 to TRBJ2-7; 9 nucleotides line up with TRBD2. CDR1 SGHTA and CDR2 FQGNSA come from the germline V gene. V gave up 7 bases and J gave up 3 bases; unmatched junction bases: 10. There are 15 residues in the CDR3. The CDR3 loop reads CASKGGGAGHYEQYF. The CDR3, as DNA: TGTGCCAGCAAGGGCGGGGGGGCCGGCCACTACGAGCAGTACTTC.

Here the CDR3 reads CASSFSWTSPDTQYF. DNA of the CDR3: TGTGCCAGCAGCTTTAGCTGGACCTCCCCAGATACGCAGTATTTT. The genes are TRBV11-1 and TRBJ2-3; no reliable D call. The V end lost 3 bases, the J end lost 4 bases, and 14 bases lay between the germline ends. There are 15 residues in the CDR3. The germline V gene has CDR1 SGHAT and CDR2 FQDESV (reference sequence). The full variable domain, its missing parts supplied by reference TRBV11-1 and TRBJ2-3, is EAEVAQSPRYKITEKSQAVAFWCDPISGHATLYWYRQILGQGPELLVQFQDESVVDDSQLPKDRFSAERLKGVDSTLKIQPAELGDSAMYLCASSFSWTSPDTQYFGPGTRLTVL.

This clonotype was observed a few times. V gene TRBV5-1 combines with J gene TRBJ2-3; D gene ambiguous. The length of the CDR3 is 15 residues. Deletions cut 0 bases from V and 2 bases from J, with 10 bases between. Germline V CDR1 and CDR2: SGHRS, YFSETQ. The chain's CDR3 is CASSLGPSSTDTQYF. In DNA, the CDR3 is TGCGCCAGCAGCTTGGGGCCGTCCTCCACAGATACGCAGTATTTT.

In this sample, this clonotype turned up a few times. This chain uses TRBV6-6 with TRBJ1-1, with TRBD1 identical over 8 bases. The germline V gene encodes CDR1 MNHNY and CDR2 SVGAGI (reference sequence). With V trimmed by 2 bases and J by 1 base, 6 bases remained unmatched. The length of the CDR3 is 16 residues. The CDR3 here is CASSYPLGQGNTEAFF. DNA of the CDR3: TGTGCCAGCAGTTACCCGTTAGGACAGGGGAACACTGAAGCTTTCTTT.

This clonotype occurred many times. The chain employs TRBV5-1 and TRBJ1-6; D ambiguous. Deletions cut 2 bases from V and 8 bases from J, with 11 bases between. The germline V gene encodes CDR1 SGHRS and CDR2 YFSETQ. The CDR3 runs to 14 residues. The CDR3 bases are TGCGCCAGCAGCTTCGAGGGAAGAGATTCACCCCTCCACTTT. Amino acids: CASSFEGRDSPLHF.

This clonotype came up many times. The chain is built from TRBV5-1 and TRBJ2-5, with D possibly TRBD2 on 6 matching bases. The V and J ends lost 4 bases and 10 bases respectively, with 20 bases between them. CDR3 length: 14 amino acids. The germline gives CDR1 SGHRS, CDR2 YFSETQ. CDR3 protein: CASSPLPGSEGQYF. Written as DNA, the CDR3 is TGCGCCAGCAGCCCCCTTCCGGGGTCGGAGGGCCAGTACTTC. Full variable domain (rest looked up from reference TRBV5-1 and TRBJ2-5): KAGVTQTPRYLIKTRGQQVTLSCSPISGHRSVSWYQQTPGQGLQFLFEYFSETQRNKGNFPGRFSGRQFSNSRSEMNVSTLELGDSALYLCASSPLPGSEGQYFGPGTRLLVL.

The rearrangement joins TRBV27 to TRBJ2-7, with 8 bases identical to TRBD1. After removal of 5 bases from V and 6 bases from J, the junction contained 6 bases not matched to a gene. This CDR3 is 13 amino acids long. Germline CDR1 is MNHEY and CDR2 is SMNVEV (reference sequence). The CDR3 spells CASSHRTGTEQYF. CDR3 coding DNA: TGTGCCAGCAGTCACCGGACAGGGACCGAGCAGTACTTC.

This clonotype was seen more than once but under ten times. This rearrangement joins TRBV4-1 to TRBJ2-5, with TRBD2 matching over 8 bases. CDR3 length: 14 amino acids. CDR1 MGHRA and CDR2 YSYEKL come from the germline V gene. Losses at the gene ends were 3 bases for V and 1 base for J; bases not matched to a gene: 1. The DNA for the CDR3 is TGCGCCAGCAGCCAGCGGGGGGCCCAAGAGACCCAGTACTTC. Protein sequence: CASSQRGAQETQYF.

A note on this clonotype: Sequence at one end of the junction differs from germline and may be a read error. V usage is TRBV5-1 and J usage is TRBJ1-1; no clear D. CDR1 and CDR2 from the germline V gene are SGHRS and YFSETQ. The CDR3 runs to 15 residues. The CDR3 nucleotides are TGCGCCAGCAGGAATGGCGCACTCACGAACGCTGAAGCTTTCTTT. It codes for CASRNGALTNAEAFF.

This clonotype was recorded a few times. The chain recombines TRBV5-1 with TRBJ1-1; unclear D gene. The germline V and J ends were trimmed by 2 bases and 3 bases, with 8 bases remaining between them. Germline V gives CDR1 SGHRS, CDR2 YFSETQ. CDR3 size: 13 residues. CDR3 DNA sequence: TGCGCCAGCAGCTTTACAGATTACACTGAAGCTTTCTTT. This codes for CASSFTDYTEAFF.

This clonotype was detected only a few times. The rearrangement joins TRBV19 to TRBJ1-6, with D perhaps matching TRBD1 (5 bases). The CDR3 contains 12 residues. Per germline, CDR1 LNHDA and CDR2 SQIVND (reference sequence). V lost 9 bases to trimming and J lost 11 bases, with 14 bases between them. The CDR3 DNA sequence: TGTGCCAGCAGTCCGGGGGATCCACCCCTCCACTTT. It encodes CASSPGDPPLHF.

In this sample, this clonotype turned up a few times. The chain recombines TRBV12-3 or TRBV12-4 with TRBJ2-2, with 9 bases identical to TRBD1. This CDR3 is 15 amino acids long. The junction had 8 bases not matched to a gene; V was cut back by 5 bases and J by 7 bases. DNA for the CDR3: TGTGCCAGCAGTCCGCCGGGACAGGGTATCGGGGAGCTGTTTTTT. Its protein is CASSPPGQGIGELFF.

This chain uses TRBV27 with TRBJ1-1, with 7 positions matching TRBD1. The V gene's germline CDR1 is MNHEY and CDR2 SMNVEV (reference sequence). This CDR3 spans 14 amino acids. The junction had 10 bases not matched to a gene; V was cut back by 5 bases and J by 7 bases. In DNA, the CDR3 is TGTGCCAGCAGTACCCGGGACAGTGGGCTTGAAGCTTTCTTT. This translates into CASSTRDSGLEAFF.

There are many counts of this clonotype. The chain carries TRBV30 and TRBJ1-3; a possible D gene is TRBD1 (6 bases). Germline values: CDR1 GTSNPN, CDR2 SVGIG (reference sequence). CDR3 length: 15 amino acids. V was shortened by 2 bases and J by 0 bases, with 11 bases between the two germline ends. CDR3 protein: CAWSRGAISGNTIYF. DNA for the CDR3: TGTGCCTGGAGTAGGGGGGCCATCTCTGGAAACACCATATATTTT.

The rearrangement uses TRBV20-1 and TRBJ2-7; 9 positions match TRBD1. The germline V gene encodes CDR1 DFQATT and CDR2 SNEGSKA (reference sequence). The J segment lost 4 bases and the V segment lost 4 bases, leaving 8 bases of the junction unmatched. The CDR3 covers 14 residues. CDR3 sequence reads: CSATGTGSRYEQYF. The CDR3 nucleotides read TGCAGTGCTACGGGGACAGGGAGTCGGTACGAGCAGTACTTC.

J is TRBJ1-1 and V is TRBV18; TRBD1 agrees at 7 bases. Germline CDR1 reads KGHSH; CDR2 reads LQKENI. With V trimmed by 0 bases and J by 4 bases, 8 bases remained unmatched. CDR3 length equals 16 residues. The CDR3: CASSPPPGGKSTEAFF. In DNA, the CDR3 is TGTGCCAGCTCACCACCCCCAGGGGGGAAGAGCACTGAAGCTTTCTTT.

The chain links TRBV6-5 to TRBJ2-3; D gene uncertain. CDR1 and CDR2 from the germline V gene are MNHEY and SVGAGI. V was trimmed by 4 bases and J by 7 bases, leaving 15 bases between them. The CDR3 has 14 amino acids. The CDR3 loop is CASSSLLDGNTQYF. The CDR3 DNA reads TGTGCCAGCAGTTCTCTCTTGGACGGAAATACGCAGTATTTT.

V and J are TRBV19 and TRBJ2-1, with TRBD2 as a possible D gene (6 bases). The germline V gene encodes CDR1 LNHDA and CDR2 SQIVND (reference sequence). Deletions cut 5 bases from V and 10 bases from J, with 18 bases between. The CDR3 has 14 amino acids. The CDR3 reads CASSLRDSQAEQFF. In DNA form, the CDR3 reads TGTGCCAGTAGTTTAAGGGACTCCCAAGCGGAGCAGTTCTTC.

This rearrangement joins TRBV25-1 to TRBJ2-4; no clear D gene. V was shortened by 6 bases and J by 1 base, with 16 bases between the two germline ends. Germline values: CDR1 MGHDK, CDR2 SYGVNS. This CDR3 contains 16 residues. The CDR3 here is CASRALGQEAKNIQYF. DNA for the CDR3: TGTGCCAGCAGGGCGCTCGGTCAGGAGGCCAAAAACATTCAGTACTTC.

In this sample, this clonotype turned up a few times. The chain recombines TRBV28 with TRBJ2-1; TRBD1 might be the D (5 bases). Per the germline V gene, CDR1 is MDHEN and CDR2 is SYDVKM. CDR3 size: 14 residues. Trimming took 6 bases from V and 3 from J, leaving 12 bases between them. CDR3 in amino acids: CASRTQTDYNEQFF. The CDR3 DNA reads TGTGCCAGCAGGACGCAGACAGACTACAATGAGCAGTTCTTC.